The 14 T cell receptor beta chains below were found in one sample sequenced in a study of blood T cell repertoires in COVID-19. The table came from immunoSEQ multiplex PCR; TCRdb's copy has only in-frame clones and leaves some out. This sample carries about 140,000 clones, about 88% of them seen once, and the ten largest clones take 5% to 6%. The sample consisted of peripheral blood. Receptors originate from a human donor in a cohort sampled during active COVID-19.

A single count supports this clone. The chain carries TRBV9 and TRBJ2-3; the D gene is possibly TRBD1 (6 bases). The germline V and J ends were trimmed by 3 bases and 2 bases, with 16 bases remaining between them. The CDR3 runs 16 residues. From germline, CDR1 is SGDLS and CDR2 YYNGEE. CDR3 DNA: TGTGCCAGCAGCGCAGGGGCCACACTCCACACAGATACGCAGTATTTT. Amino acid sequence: CASSAGATLHTDTQYF.

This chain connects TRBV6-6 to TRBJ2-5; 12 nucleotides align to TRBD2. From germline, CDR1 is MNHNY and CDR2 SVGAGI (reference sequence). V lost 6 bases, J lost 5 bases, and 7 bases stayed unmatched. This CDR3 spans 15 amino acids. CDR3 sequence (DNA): TGTGCCAGCAGCCGGACTAGCGGGATGGGGGAGACCCAGTACTTC. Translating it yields CASSRTSGMGETQYF.

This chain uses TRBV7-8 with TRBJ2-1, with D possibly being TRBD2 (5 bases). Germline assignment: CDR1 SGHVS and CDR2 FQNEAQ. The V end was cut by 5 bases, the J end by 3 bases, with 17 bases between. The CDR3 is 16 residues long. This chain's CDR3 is CASSRVYGSNYNEQFF. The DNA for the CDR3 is TGTGCCAGCAGCCGTGTATATGGGAGTAACTACAATGAGCAGTTCTTC.

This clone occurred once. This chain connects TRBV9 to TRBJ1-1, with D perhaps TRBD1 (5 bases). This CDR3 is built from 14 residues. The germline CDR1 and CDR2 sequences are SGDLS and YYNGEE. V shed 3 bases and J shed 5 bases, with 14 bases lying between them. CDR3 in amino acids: CASSALSQGTEAFF. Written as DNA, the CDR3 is TGTGCCAGCAGCGCCTTAAGTCAGGGAACTGAAGCTTTCTTT. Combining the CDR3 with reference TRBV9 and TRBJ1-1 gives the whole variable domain DSGVTQTPKHLITATGQRVTLRCSPRSGDLSVYWYQQSLDQGLQFLIQYYNGEERAKGNILERFSAQQFPDLHSELNLSSLELGDSALYFCASSALSQGTEAFFGQGTRLTVV.

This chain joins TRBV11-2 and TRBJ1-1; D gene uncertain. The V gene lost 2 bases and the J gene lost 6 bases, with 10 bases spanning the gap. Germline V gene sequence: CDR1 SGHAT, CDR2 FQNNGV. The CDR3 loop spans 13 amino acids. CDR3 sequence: CASSLSRSSEAFF. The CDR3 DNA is TGTGCCAGCAGCTTATCGCGGAGCTCTGAAGCTTTCTTT.

CDR3: CASSEPTGQNTEAFF. The CDR3 nucleotides read TGTGCCAGCAGTGAACCGACAGGGCAGAACACTGAAGCTTTCTTT. The V call is TRBV6-1, the J call TRBJ1-1; 7 nucleotides agree with TRBD1. Germline V gene sequence: CDR1 MNHNS, CDR2 SASEGT. After removal of 2 bases from V and 1 base from J, the junction contained 4 bases not matched to a gene. This CDR3 has 15 residues.

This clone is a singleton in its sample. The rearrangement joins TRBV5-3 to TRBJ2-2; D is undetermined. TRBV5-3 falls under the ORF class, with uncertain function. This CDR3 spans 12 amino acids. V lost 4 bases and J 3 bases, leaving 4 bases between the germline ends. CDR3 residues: CARSLDTGELFF. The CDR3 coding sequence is TGTGCCAGAAGCCTCGACACCGGGGAGCTGTTTTTT.

CDR3 protein: CASGCCRQETQYF. CDR3 nucleotides: TGTGCCTCAGGGTGCTGTCGGCAAGAGACCCAGTACTTC. The V gene is TRBV11-3, the J gene TRBJ2-5; D might be TRBD1 (5 bases). The ends were cut back, 11 bases at V and 2 bases at J, with 15 bases in the middle. CDR1 is SGHNT and CDR2 is YENEEA in the germline V gene. CDR3 length: 13 residues.

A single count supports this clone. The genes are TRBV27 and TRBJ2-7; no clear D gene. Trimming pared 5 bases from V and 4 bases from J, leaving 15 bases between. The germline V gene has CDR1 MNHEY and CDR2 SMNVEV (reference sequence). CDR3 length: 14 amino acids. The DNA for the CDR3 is TGTGCCAGCAGTGCGGATCGACGAGCTTACGAGCAGTACTTC. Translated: CASSADRRAYEQYF.

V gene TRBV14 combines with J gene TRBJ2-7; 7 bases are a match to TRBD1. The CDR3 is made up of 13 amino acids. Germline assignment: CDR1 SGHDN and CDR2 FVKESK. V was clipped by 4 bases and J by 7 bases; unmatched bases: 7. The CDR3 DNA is TGTGCCAGCAGCCTTAGAGGGGGCAGTGAGCAGTACTTC. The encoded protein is CASSLRGGSEQYF.

The CDR3 nucleotides read TGTGCCAGCTCACCACAGGGACAGAGGGTAATTTACACTGAAGCTTTCTTT. Its translation: CASSPQGQRVIYTEAFF. The rearrangement uses TRBV18 and TRBJ1-1; TRBD1 aligns across 7 bases. J gave up 3 bases and V 1 base, and 11 bases lay outside the gene matches. The CDR3 runs to 17 residues. Germline lookup yields CDR1 KGHSH and CDR2 LQKENI.

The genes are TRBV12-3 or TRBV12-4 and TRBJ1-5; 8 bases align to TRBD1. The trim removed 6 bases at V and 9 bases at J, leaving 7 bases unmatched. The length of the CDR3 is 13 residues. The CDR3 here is CASSRDRLRPQHF. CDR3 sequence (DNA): TGTGCCAGCAGCAGGGACAGGTTAAGGCCCCAGCATTTT.

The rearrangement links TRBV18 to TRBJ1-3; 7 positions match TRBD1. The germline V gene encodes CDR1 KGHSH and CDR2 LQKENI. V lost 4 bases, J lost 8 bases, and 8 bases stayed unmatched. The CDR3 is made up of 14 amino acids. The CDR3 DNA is TGTGCCAGCTCACTCGACAGGGCGAGAGACACCATATATTTT. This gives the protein CASSLDRARDTIYF.

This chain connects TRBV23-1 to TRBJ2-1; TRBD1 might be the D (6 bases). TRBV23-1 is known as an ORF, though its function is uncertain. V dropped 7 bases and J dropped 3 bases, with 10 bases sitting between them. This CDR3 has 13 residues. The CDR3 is CASIDRNYNEQFF. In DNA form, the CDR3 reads TGCGCCAGCATAGACAGGAACTACAATGAGCAGTTCTTC.